The clone carrying this T cell receptor beta chain came up once. Profiling relied on immunoSEQ multiplex PCR, and the TCRdb table lists in-frame clones only, not all of them. The top ten clones hold 6.5% to 9.5% of a sample with about 480,000 clones, more than 85% of them seen once. This sample is part of a study of blood T cell repertoires in COVID-19. Looking at the study overall: Spain, Italy and the United States supplied samples that represented acute and convalescent COVID-19.

Trimming shortened V by 6 bases and J by 3 bases, and 8 bases separated the two germline ends. Germline lookup yields CDR1 KGHSH and CDR2 LQKENI. The length of the CDR3 is 12 residues. The V call is TRBV18, the J call TRBJ1-1; tentative D call: TRBD1 (5 bases). The sequence was obtained from an older woman who had recovered from COVID-19. What was sequenced was PBMCs or T cells enriched from blood (not recorded which). The CDR3 bases are TGTGCCAGCTCCCCGGGGGACACTGAAGCTTTCTTT. It codes for CASSPGDTEAFF.